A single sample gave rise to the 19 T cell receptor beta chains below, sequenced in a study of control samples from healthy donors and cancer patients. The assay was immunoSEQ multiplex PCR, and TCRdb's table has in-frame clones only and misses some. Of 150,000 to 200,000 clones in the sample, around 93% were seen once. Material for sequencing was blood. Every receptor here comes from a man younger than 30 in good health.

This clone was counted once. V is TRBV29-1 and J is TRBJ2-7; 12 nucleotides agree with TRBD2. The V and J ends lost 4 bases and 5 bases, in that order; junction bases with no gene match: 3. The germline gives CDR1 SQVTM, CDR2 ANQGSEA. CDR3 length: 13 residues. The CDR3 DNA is TGCAGCGTTGCGACTAGCGGGGGCAACGAGCAGTACTTC. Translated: CSVATSGGNEQYF.

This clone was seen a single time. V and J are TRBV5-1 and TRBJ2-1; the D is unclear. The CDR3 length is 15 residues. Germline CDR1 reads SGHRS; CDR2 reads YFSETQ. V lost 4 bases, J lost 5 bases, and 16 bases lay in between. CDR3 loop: CASSPEWGQNNEQFF. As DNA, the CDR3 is TGCGCCAGCAGCCCCGAGTGGGGTCAGAACAATGAGCAGTTCTTC.

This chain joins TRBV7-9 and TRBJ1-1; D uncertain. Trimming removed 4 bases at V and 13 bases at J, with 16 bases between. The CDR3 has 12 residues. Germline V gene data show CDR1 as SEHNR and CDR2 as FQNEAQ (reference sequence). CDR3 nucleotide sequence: TGTGCCAGCAGCTCAGGTGGGGAGTCTAGTTTCTTT. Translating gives CASSSGGESSFF.

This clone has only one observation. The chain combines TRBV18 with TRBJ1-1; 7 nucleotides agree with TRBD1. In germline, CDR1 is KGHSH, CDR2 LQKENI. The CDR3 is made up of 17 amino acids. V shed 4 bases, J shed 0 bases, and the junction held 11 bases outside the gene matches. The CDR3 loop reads CASSRARQGVMNTEAFF. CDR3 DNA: TGTGCCAGCTCACGAGCTCGACAGGGAGTCATGAACACTGAAGCTTTCTTT. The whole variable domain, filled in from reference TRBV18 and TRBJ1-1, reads NAGVMQNPRHLVRRRGQEARLRCSPMKGHSHVYWYRQLPEEGLKFMVYLQKENIIDESGMPKERFSAEFPKEGPSILRIQQVVRGDSAAYFCASSRARQGVMNTEAFFGQGTRLTVV.

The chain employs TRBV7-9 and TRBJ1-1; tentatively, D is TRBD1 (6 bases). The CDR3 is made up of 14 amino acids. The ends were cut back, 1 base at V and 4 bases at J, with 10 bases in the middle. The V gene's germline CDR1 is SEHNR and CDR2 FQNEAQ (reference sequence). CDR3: CASSLGEGGTEAFF. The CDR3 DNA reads TGTGCCAGCAGCTTAGGGGAGGGGGGCACTGAAGCTTTCTTT.

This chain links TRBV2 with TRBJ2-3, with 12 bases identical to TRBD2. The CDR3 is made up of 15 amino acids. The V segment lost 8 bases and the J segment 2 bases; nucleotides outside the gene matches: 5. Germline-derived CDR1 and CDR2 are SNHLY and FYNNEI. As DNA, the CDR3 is TGTGCCAGCGATGGACTAGCGGGGACCACAGATACGCAGTATTTT. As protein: CASDGLAGTTDTQYF.

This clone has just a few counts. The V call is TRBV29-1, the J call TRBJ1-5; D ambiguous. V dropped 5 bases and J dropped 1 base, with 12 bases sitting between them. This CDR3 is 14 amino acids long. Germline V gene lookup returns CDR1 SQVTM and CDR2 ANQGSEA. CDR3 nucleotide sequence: TGCAGCGTTTATTTTCAGGTCAGCAATCAGCCCCAGCATTTT. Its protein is CSVYFQVSNQPQHF.

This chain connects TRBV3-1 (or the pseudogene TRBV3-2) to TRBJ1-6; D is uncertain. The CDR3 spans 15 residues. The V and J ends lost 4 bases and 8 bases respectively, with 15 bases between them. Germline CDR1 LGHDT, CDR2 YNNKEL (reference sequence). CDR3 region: CASSLDDFWDSPLHF. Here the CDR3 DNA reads TGTGCCAGCAGCCTCGACGATTTTTGGGATTCACCCCTCCACTTT.

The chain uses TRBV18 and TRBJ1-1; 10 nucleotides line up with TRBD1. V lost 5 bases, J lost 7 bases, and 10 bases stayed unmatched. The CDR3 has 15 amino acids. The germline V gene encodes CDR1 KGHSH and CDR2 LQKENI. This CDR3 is CASSFRTGGLGEAFF. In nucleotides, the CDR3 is TGTGCCAGCTCATTTCGGACAGGGGGGCTGGGTGAAGCTTTCTTT.

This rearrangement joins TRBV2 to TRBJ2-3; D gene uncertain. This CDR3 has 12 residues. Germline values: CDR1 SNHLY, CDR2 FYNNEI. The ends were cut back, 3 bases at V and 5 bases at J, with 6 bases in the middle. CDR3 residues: CASSEVEDTQYF. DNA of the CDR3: TGTGCCAGCAGTGAGGTAGAAGATACGCAGTATTTT.

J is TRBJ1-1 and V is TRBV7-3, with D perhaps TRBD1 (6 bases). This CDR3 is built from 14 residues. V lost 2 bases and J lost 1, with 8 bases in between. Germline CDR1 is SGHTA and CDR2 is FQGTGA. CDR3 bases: TGTGCCAGCAGCTTATCAGGGGAGAACACTGAAGCTTTCTTT. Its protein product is CASSLSGENTEAFF.

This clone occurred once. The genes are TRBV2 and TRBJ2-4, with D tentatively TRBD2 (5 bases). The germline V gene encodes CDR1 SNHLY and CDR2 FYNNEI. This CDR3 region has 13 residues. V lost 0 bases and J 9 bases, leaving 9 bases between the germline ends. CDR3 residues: CASSEAPGSIQYF. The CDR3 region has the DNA TGTGCCAGCAGTGAAGCCCCTGGGAGCATTCAGTACTTC.

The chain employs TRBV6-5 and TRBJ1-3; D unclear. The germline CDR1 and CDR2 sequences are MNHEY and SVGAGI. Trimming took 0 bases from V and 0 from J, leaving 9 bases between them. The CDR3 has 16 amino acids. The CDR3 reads CASSYSGINSGNTIYF. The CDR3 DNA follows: TGTGCCAGCAGTTACTCTGGGATCAACTCTGGAAACACCATATATTTT.

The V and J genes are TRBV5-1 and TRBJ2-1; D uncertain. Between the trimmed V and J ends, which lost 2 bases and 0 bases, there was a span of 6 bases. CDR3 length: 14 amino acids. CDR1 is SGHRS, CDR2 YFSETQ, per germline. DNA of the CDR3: TGCGCCAGCAGCTTAGGTGGCTCCTACAATGAGCAGTTCTTC. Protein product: CASSLGGSYNEQFF.

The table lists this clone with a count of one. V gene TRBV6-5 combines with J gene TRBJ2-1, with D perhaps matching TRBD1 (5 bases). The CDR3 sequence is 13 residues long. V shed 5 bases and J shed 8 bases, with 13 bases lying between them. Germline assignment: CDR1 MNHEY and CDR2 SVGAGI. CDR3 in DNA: TGTGCCAGCAGTCTCATGGCAGGGTATGAGCAGTTCTTC. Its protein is CASSLMAGYEQFF.

The DNA of the CDR3 is TGTGCCAGCAGTCCACTAGCGGGGGGCCCCTACGAGCAGTACTTC. Protein product: CASSPLAGGPYEQYF. V gene TRBV6-5 combines with J gene TRBJ2-7, with 12 bases that match TRBD2. Trimming at V came to 5 bases and at J to 2 bases, leaving 4 bases not matched to a gene. The CDR3 spans 15 residues. Germline-derived CDR1 and CDR2 are MNHEY and SVGAGI.

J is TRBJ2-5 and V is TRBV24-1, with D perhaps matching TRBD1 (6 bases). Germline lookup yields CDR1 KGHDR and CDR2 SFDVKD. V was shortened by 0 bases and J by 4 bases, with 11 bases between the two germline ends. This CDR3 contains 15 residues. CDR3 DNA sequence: TGTGCCACCAGTGATTTGCAAACAGGGAGAGAGACCCAGTACTTC. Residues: CATSDLQTGRETQYF.

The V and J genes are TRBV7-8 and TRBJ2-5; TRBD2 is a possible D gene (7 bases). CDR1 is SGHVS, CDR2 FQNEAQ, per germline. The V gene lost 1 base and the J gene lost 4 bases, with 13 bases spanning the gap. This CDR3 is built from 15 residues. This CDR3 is CASSLGGGRTETQYF. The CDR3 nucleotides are TGTGCCAGCAGCTTAGGGGGGGGCCGGACAGAGACCCAGTACTTC.

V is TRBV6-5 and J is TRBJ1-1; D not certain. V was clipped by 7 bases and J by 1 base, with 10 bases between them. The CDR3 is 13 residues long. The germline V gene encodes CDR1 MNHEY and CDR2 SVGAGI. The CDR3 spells CASKLVENTEAFF. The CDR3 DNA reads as TGTGCCAGCAAATTAGTGGAGAACACTGAAGCTTTCTTT.